This T cell receptor (beta chain) was recovered during a study of blood T cell repertoires in COVID-19. About the study: The study drew acute and convalescent COVID-19 samples from the United States, Italy and Spain. Nucleic acid was either cDNA or gDNA, and it came from T cells, B-cell-depleted T cells, or PBMCs.

Under the authors' procedure: Amplifying reference gene primers gave estimates of nucleated cell counts. Clones were sequenced by immunoSEQ multiplex PCR, and TCRdb holds only the in-frame ones, with some missing. V and J calls and clone size come straight from that table; D and trimming were deduced from the DNA. This sample has around 160,000 clones; almost 90% occur once, and the top ten carry approximately 2.5%. J gave up 3 bases and V 2 bases, and 8 bases lay outside the gene matches. Germline V CDR1 and CDR2: MNHEY, SVGEGT. CDR3 size: 16 residues. This TCR derives from a human donor in a cohort sampled during active COVID-19. The sample comprised peripheral blood. This chain joins TRBV6-2 or TRBV6-3 and TRBJ2-3, with TRBD2 matching over 7 bases. Here the CDR3 DNA reads TGTGCCAGCAGTTACATCCGTGGGACTACAACAGATACGCAGTATTTT. Encoded protein: CASSYIRGTTTDTQYF.